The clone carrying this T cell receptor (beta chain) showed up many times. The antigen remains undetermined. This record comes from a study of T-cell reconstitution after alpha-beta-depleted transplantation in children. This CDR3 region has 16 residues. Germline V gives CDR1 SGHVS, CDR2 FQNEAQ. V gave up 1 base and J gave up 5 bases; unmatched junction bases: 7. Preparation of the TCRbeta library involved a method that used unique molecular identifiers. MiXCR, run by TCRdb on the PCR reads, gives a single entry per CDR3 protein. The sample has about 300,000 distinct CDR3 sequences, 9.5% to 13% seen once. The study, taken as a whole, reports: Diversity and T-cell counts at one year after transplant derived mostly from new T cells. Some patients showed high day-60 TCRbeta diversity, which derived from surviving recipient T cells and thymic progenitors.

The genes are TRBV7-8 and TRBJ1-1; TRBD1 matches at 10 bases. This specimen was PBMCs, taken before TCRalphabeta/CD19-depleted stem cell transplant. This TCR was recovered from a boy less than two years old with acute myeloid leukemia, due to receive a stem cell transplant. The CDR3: CASSLERQGARTEAFF. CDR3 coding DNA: TGTGCCAGCAGCTTAGAGAGACAGGGGGCCCGTACTGAAGCTTTCTTT.